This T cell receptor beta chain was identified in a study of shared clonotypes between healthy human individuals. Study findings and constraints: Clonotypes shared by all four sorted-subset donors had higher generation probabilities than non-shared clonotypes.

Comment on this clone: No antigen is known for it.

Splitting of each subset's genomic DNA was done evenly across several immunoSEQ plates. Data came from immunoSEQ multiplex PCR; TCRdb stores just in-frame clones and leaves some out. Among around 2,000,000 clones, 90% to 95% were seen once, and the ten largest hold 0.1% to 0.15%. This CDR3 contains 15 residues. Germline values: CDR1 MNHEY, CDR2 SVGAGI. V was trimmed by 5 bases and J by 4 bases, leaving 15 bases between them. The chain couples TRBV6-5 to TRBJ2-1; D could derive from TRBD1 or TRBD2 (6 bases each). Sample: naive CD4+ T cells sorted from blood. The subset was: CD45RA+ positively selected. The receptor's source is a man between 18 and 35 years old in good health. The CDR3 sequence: CASSGGTRLYNEQFF. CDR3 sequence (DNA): TGTGCCAGCAGTGGCGGGACAAGACTTTACAATGAGCAGTTCTTC.